This T cell receptor (beta chain) was obtained from a study of control samples from healthy donors and cancer patients. Trimming took off 0 bases at V and 5 bases at J, with 7 bases between the two ends. Germline V gene data show CDR1 as SEHNR and CDR2 as FQNEAQ (reference sequence). The CDR3 loop spans 13 amino acids. Only in-frame clones appear in the TCRdb table, and some are missing; sequencing was by immunoSEQ multiplex PCR. The sample lists about 77,000 clones, around 94% seen once, with approximately 5.8% in the top ten. The origin of this receptor is a woman aged 55-69 years in good health. The rearrangement uses TRBV7-9 and TRBJ2-5; D unclear. The sample consisted of blood. The CDR3 sequence is CASSLAPLETQYF. The CDR3 nucleotides read TGTGCCAGCAGCTTAGCCCCATTGGAGACCCAGTACTTC.